This T cell receptor (beta chain) was obtained from a study of regulatory T cells in long-lasting Graves disease. The CDR3 loop spans 13 amino acids. The V end was cut by 1 base, the J end by 9 bases, with 10 bases between. Germline values: CDR1 LGHDT, CDR2 YNNKEL (reference sequence). In this sample, this clonotype turned up many times. The sample's time point: newly diagnosed GD, antithyroid drugs for less than 3 months. Generation of the TCR library employed RNA extracted from PBMCs. According to the study, TCR beta libraries were built with iRepertoire HTBI primers and CDR3-region Arm-PCR. TCRdb re-called the multiplex PCR reads through MiXCR, storing one row per CDR3 protein. The sample shows approximately 470,000 distinct CDR3 sequences, around 15% of them seen only once. The same data also went into a second study, on T cells in Graves' hyperthyroidism and ophthalmopathy.

This receptor was identified in a man between 40 and 49 years old with Graves disease. The sequenced sample was peripheral blood mononuclear cells (PBMCs), obtained at new diagnosis, from a patient treated with antithyroid drugs. V and J are TRBV3-1 and TRBJ2-1; TRBD1 is a possible D gene (5 bases). The CDR3 loop reads CASSQGRGTEQFF. The CDR3 nucleotides are TGTGCCAGCAGCCAAGGTAGGGGCACTGAGCAGTTCTTC.